Listed below are T cell receptor beta chains from one sample, sequenced in a study of CD8 T cells in Susac syndrome. TCRdb re-derived calls from the immunoSEQ multiplex PCR reads in MiXCR, one entry per CDR3 protein. The repertoire holds about 200,000 distinct CDR3 sequences, with 93% as singletons. The material sequenced was CD4+ T cells from PBMCs. The source is a human donor in good health. Each CDR3 is given with its conserved first and last residue. A D gene is named only where the DNA matches it firmly. The size field is filled for only some rows; it gives once, few, many or a size class.

J	D	size	V	CDR3	DNA
TRBJ1-2	-	-	TRBV29-1	CSVGGPGYTF	TGCAGCGTGGGTGGGCCTGGCTACACCTTC
TRBJ1-2	-	once	TRBV30	CAWRAVDYGYTF	TGTGCCTGGAGGGCAGTTGACTATGGCTACACCTTC
TRBJ2-2	-	once	TRBV9	CASSVGGELFF	TGTGCCAGCAGCGTAGGAGGGGAGCTGTTTTTT
TRBJ1-6	-	-	TRBV7-2	CASSLLRNNSPLHF	TGTGCCAGCAGCCTCCTCAGGAATAATTCACCCCTCCACTTT
TRBJ2-7	-	-	TRBV5-1	CASRPLDYEPYEQYF	TGCGCCAGCAGGCCTTTAGATTATGAACCTTACGAGCAGTACTTC
TRBJ1-1	TRBD1	once	TRBV7-8	CASSSSQDRGLKAFF	TGTGCCAGCAGTTCTAGCCAGGACAGGGGGCTTAAAGCTTTCTTT
TRBJ1-1	-	-	TRBV28	CASRSAGTEAFF	TGTGCCAGCAGGTCCGCGGGCACTGAAGCTTTCTTT
TRBJ1-1	TRBD1	-	TRBV6-6	CASSKMNRGSEAFF	TGTGCCAGCAGCAAGATGAACAGGGGCTCGGAAGCTTTCTTT
TRBJ2-5	-	-	TRBV7-2	CASMGAQGTQYF	TGTGCCAGCATGGGCGCGCAGGGGACCCAGTACTTC
TRBJ2-5	TRBD1	-	TRBV7-8	CASSPRTGDRETQYF	TGTGCCAGCAGCCCGCGGACAGGGGATAGAGAGACCCAGTACTTC
TRBJ2-3	-	-	TRBV3-1	CASTMGDTQYF	TGTGCCAGCACCATGGGGGATACGCAGTATTTT
TRBJ1-5	TRBD1	-	TRBV30	CAEGARNQPQHF	TGTGCCGAGGGGGCTCGCAATCAGCCCCAGCATTTT
TRBJ2-7	-	-	TRBV29-1	CSVSRQGLFYEQYF	TGCAGCGTCTCGAGACAAGGGCTATTCTACGAGCAGTACTTC
TRBJ1-5	TRBD1	once	TRBV6-5	CASSYSGTGSSNQPQHF	TGTGCCAGCAGTTACTCCGGGACAGGGAGCAGCAATCAGCCCCAGCATTTT
TRBJ2-5	TRBD2	-	TRBV29-1	CSVGLLAGARETQYF	TGCAGCGTTGGGCTCCTAGCGGGGGCTCGGGAGACCCAGTACTTC
TRBJ1-1	-	-	TRBV6-5	CASSYNTRTEAFF	TGTGCCAGCAGTTACAACACTCGCACTGAAGCTTTCTTT
TRBJ1-5	-	-	TRBV7-2	CASSLGYQPQHF	TGTGCCAGCAGCTTAGGCTACCAGCCCCAGCATTTT
TRBJ1-5	-	-	TRBV12-3/TRBV12-4	CASSRQGKFQPQHF	TGTGCCAGCAGTAGGCAGGGGAAGTTTCAGCCCCAGCATTTT
TRBJ1-1	TRBD1	-	TRBV6-5	CASSSPGQDTEAFF	TGTGCCAGCAGTTCTCCCGGACAGGACACTGAAGCTTTCTTT
TRBJ1-5	-	-	TRBV7-9	CASSSGTNQPQHF	TGTGCCAGCAGCTCAGGAACAAATCAGCCCCAGCATTTT
TRBJ1-5	-	-	TRBV4-3	CASSQGPSNQPQHF	TGCGCCAGCAGCCAAGGCCCTAGCAATCAGCCCCAGCATTTT
TRBJ1-4	-	-	TRBV3-1	CASSHRAGGEKLFF	TGTGCCAGCAGCCATAGGGCGGGCGGCGAAAAACTGTTTTTT
TRBJ2-3	TRBD2	-	TRBV6-2/TRBV6-3	CASSFASGVTDTQYF	TGTGCCAGCAGTTTCGCTAGCGGGGTCACAGATACGCAGTATTTT
TRBJ2-5	-	-	TRBV7-9	CASSSTGRKTQYF	TGTGCCAGCAGCTCGACAGGTCGGAAGACCCAGTACTTC
TRBJ2-2	-	-	TRBV6-6	CASRQGPITGELFF	TGTGCCAGCAGACAGGGCCCTATAACCGGGGAGCTGTTTTTT
TRBJ2-2	-	-	TRBV4-3	CASSQDEGTTGELFF	TGCGCCAGCAGCCAAGATGAGGGGACCACCGGGGAGCTGTTTTTT
TRBJ1-5	TRBD1	-	TRBV4-2	CASSHSQGDVSGQPQHF	TGTGCCAGCAGCCACTCTCAGGGGGATGTATCGGGACAGCCCCAGCATTTT
TRBJ2-5	TRBD1	-	TRBV27	CASSLAGTEQETQYF	TGTGCCAGCAGTTTGGCCGGGACAGAGCAAGAGACCCAGTACTTC
TRBJ2-7	-	-	TRBV10-3	CAISDELPGAYEQYF	TGTGCCATCAGTGACGAGCTACCCGGCGCCTACGAGCAGTACTTC